What follows are 29 T cell receptor beta chains derived from one specimen sequenced in a study of identical twins. TCRdb processed the 5' RACE reads anew with MiXCR; each CDR3 protein has one entry. The sample holds 1.5 million or so distinct CDR3 sequences, less than 40% seen once. Sample: cord blood. Receptor source: a newborn girl in good health.

This clonotype has only a few counts. The chain couples TRBV15 to TRBJ1-1; perhaps TRBD1 as D (5 bases). CDR1 is LNHNV, CDR2 YYDKDF, per germline (reference sequence). This CDR3 region has 17 residues. The germline V and J ends were trimmed by 2 bases and 10 bases, with 26 bases remaining between them. The CDR3 reads CATSRPLREGSFRGAFF. In DNA, the CDR3 is TGTGCCACCAGCAGACCCCTCCGTGAGGGGTCATTTCGAGGAGCTTTCTTT.

This chain links TRBV3-1 with TRBJ2-5; 8 bases align to TRBD2. The J call may be in error: the DNA end matches TRBJ2-7 better. CDR1 is LGHDT, CDR2 YNNKEL, per germline (reference sequence). The CDR3 extends over 16 amino acids. CDR3 protein: CASSPHRGGQFYEQYF. The CDR3 region has the DNA TGTGCCAGCAGCCCTCATCGGGGGGGGCAATTCTACGAGCAGTACTTC.

The chain couples TRBV2 to TRBJ1-2; 8 nucleotides agree with TRBD1. CDR1 is SNHLY and CDR2 is FYNNEI in the germline V gene. This CDR3 is built from 14 residues. V lost 7 bases to trimming and J lost 3 bases; unmatched junction nucleotides: 7. CDR3 DNA: TGTGCCAGCAAAACAGGGGGAGTAGACTATGGCTACACCTTC. The encoded protein is CASKTGGVDYGYTF.

The table lists this clonotype with many counts. The rearrangement uses TRBV6-1 and TRBJ2-3; no definite D call. Trimming removed 6 bases from V and 5 bases from J, with 6 bases in between. There are 11 residues in the CDR3. Germline lookup yields CDR1 MNHNS and CDR2 SASEGT. CDR3 sequence (DNA): TGTGCCAGCAGCGCCGAAGATACGCAGTATTTT. Protein product: CASSAEDTQYF.

The chain joins TRBV20-1 to TRBJ1-4; 8 bases map to TRBD1. Looked up from germline, CDR1 is DFQATT and CDR2 is SNEGSKA (reference sequence). Trimming at V came to 6 bases and at J to 8 bases, leaving 14 bases not matched to a gene. The CDR3 covers 15 residues. This chain's CDR3 is CSASPGQVWGEKLFF. The CDR3 nucleotides are TGCAGTGCCTCACCGGGACAGGTATGGGGAGAAAAACTGTTTTTT.

In this sample, this clonotype turned up many times. The chain recombines TRBV12-3 or TRBV12-4 with TRBJ2-7; the D is unclear. The CDR3 runs to 11 residues. Trimming left V 4 bases short and J 3 bases short, with 4 bases between. The CDR3 loop is CASSSHYEQYF. The CDR3 coding sequence is TGTGCCAGCAGTTCCCACTACGAGCAGTACTTC.

The V gene is TRBV19, the J gene TRBJ2-7; D perhaps matches TRBD2 (5 bases). Germline CDR1 and CDR2: LNHDA and SQIVND (reference sequence). This CDR3 contains 13 residues. V was trimmed by 7 bases and J by 1 base, leaving 11 bases between them. CDR3 residues: CASNGLGSYEQYF. In nucleotides, the CDR3 is TGTGCCAGTAACGGACTGGGTTCCTACGAGCAGTACTTC.

As DNA, the CDR3 is TGTGCCAGCAGCTTCTTAAGGGATACTGAAGCTTTCTTT. It is translated as CASSFLRDTEAFF. The chain employs TRBV5-6 and TRBJ1-1; D is unresolved. Trimming cost V 2 bases and J 5 bases, with 10 bases left between them. CDR3 length equals 13 residues. Germline values: CDR1 SGHDT, CDR2 YYEEEE.

This chain connects TRBV13 to TRBJ2-3, with TRBD2 identical over 9 bases. The V gene's germline CDR1 is PRHDT and CDR2 FYEKMQ (reference sequence). V was clipped by 5 bases and J by 8 bases; unmatched bases: 8. CDR3 length equals 14 residues. CDR3 residues: CASSPGLASITQYF. CDR3 coding DNA: TGTGCCAGCAGCCCCGGACTAGCGTCGATTACGCAGTATTTT.

This clonotype was detected a few times. V gene TRBV5-6 combines with J gene TRBJ2-1; unclear D gene. CDR1 is SGHDT, CDR2 YYEEEE, per germline. The CDR3 totals 16 residues. Trimming cost V 0 bases and J 0 bases, with 10 bases left between them. CDR3 coding DNA: TGTGCCAGCAGCTTGGCGGTTCCCAGCTCCTACAATGAGCAGTTCTTC. As protein: CASSLAVPSSYNEQFF.

In its sample, this clonotype was seen a few times. The V gene is TRBV20-1, the J gene TRBJ2-3; 8 nucleotides agree with TRBD2. CDR1 and CDR2 (germline): DFQATT, SNEGSKA (reference sequence). Trimming took 1 base from V and 7 from J; bases not matched to a gene: 1. CDR3 size: 12 residues. The chain's CDR3 is CSARAGGNTQYF. The CDR3 DNA sequence: TGCAGTGCTAGAGCGGGGGGGAATACGCAGTATTTT.

The chain carries TRBV20-1 and TRBJ2-5; D may match TRBD1 or TRBD2 (5 bases each). The germline gives CDR1 DFQATT, CDR2 SNEGSKA (reference sequence). The CDR3 loop spans 13 amino acids. Trimming took off 3 bases at V and 11 bases at J, with 19 bases between the two ends. The CDR3 DNA sequence: TGCAGTGCTAGTGTGTCGGGGCTCTACGGGCAGTACTTC. Protein: CSASVSGLYGQYF.

The rearrangement joins TRBV24-1 to TRBJ1-3; D uncertain. Germline V gene lookup returns CDR1 KGHDR and CDR2 SFDVKD. The CDR3 consists of 12 residues. V was clipped by 4 bases and J by 4 bases, with 4 bases between them. CDR3 sequence reads: CATSDSGNTIYF. The DNA of the CDR3 is TGTGCCACCAGTGACTCGGGAAACACCATATATTTT.

This clonotype has ten or more counts. The junction differs from germline at one of its ends, possibly a read error. The rearrangement links TRBV4-2 to TRBJ2-3; D is unclear. The germline CDR1 and CDR2 sequences are LGHNA and YNFKEQ. This CDR3 has 13 residues. CDR3 nucleotides: TGCGCCAGCAGTCGCTACCGGACAGATACGCAGTATTTT. Translated, it gives CASSRYRTDTQYF.

This clonotype has only a few counts. The rearrangement uses TRBV24-1 and TRBJ2-1; 7 nucleotides match TRBD2. CDR1 KGHDR and CDR2 SFDVKD come from the germline V gene. The CDR3 spans 16 residues. V shed 2 bases and J 2 bases; nucleotides not matched to a gene: 5. The CDR3 loop reads CATSDSPGTTYNEQFF. DNA for the CDR3: TGTGCCACCAGTGATTCCCCCGGGACTACCTACAATGAGCAGTTCTTC.

The chain uses TRBV2 and TRBJ1-5, with TRBD1 as a possible D gene (6 bases). The CDR3 is made up of 14 amino acids. Germline CDR1 is SNHLY and CDR2 is FYNNEI. The ends were cut back, 4 bases at V and 3 bases at J, with 10 bases in the middle. The CDR3 region has the DNA TGTGCCAGCAGTGGAGGGGGACACAATCAGCCCCAGCATTTT. This encodes CASSGGGHNQPQHF.

Only a few counts were recorded for this clonotype. The V gene is TRBV7-2, the J gene TRBJ1-6, with D perhaps TRBD1 (6 bases). V gave up 4 bases and J gave up 8 bases, with 15 bases separating them. CDR3 length equals 15 residues. CDR1 SGHTA and CDR2 FQGNSA come from the germline V gene. The CDR3: CASSSQGLVHSPLHF. The CDR3 DNA is TGTGCCAGCAGCTCACAGGGCTTAGTTCATTCACCCCTCCACTTT.

The chain combines TRBV20-1 with TRBJ2-3, with a possible D match to TRBD2 (5 bases). Germline lookup yields CDR1 DFQATT and CDR2 SNEGSKA (reference sequence). With 3 bases removed from V and 2 bases from J, the gap between germline ends came to 9 bases. This CDR3 is 13 amino acids long. CDR3 coding DNA: TGCAGTGCTAGCGGGGATCTCACAGATACGCAGTATTTT. It yields the protein CSASGDLTDTQYF.

The rearrangement uses TRBV7-9 and TRBJ2-1, with no clear D. Trimming took 3 bases from V and 4 from J, leaving 13 bases between them. In germline, CDR1 is SEHNR, CDR2 FQNEAQ (reference sequence). The CDR3 runs 15 residues. As DNA, the CDR3 is TGTGCCAGCAGCTTGAAGATCGCGGAATACAATGAGCAGTTCTTC. Translated: CASSLKIAEYNEQFF.

The chain recombines TRBV10-1 with TRBJ2-5; 9 nucleotides align to TRBD1. The CDR3 spans 15 residues. After removal of 3 bases from V and 5 bases from J, the junction contained 7 bases not matched to a gene. Looked up from germline, CDR1 is WNHNN and CDR2 is SYGVQD (reference sequence). The CDR3 sequence: CASSDRGTGKETQYF. CDR3 bases: TGCGCCAGCAGTGACCGAGGGACAGGGAAGGAGACCCAGTACTTC.

The chain uses TRBV6-5 and TRBJ2-5; TRBD1 agrees at 8 bases. The length of the CDR3 is 16 residues. The V and J ends lost 4 bases and 5 bases, in that order; junction bases with no gene match: 12. The germline V gene encodes CDR1 MNHEY and CDR2 SVGAGI. The CDR3 protein is CASSSTSRGLRETQYF. The DNA of the CDR3 is TGTGCCAGCAGTTCAACTTCCAGGGGGCTACGGGAGACCCAGTACTTC.

The chain is built from TRBV27 and TRBJ2-7; D is possibly TRBD1 (6 bases). V dropped 6 bases and J dropped 2 bases, with 14 bases sitting between them. The V gene's germline CDR1 is MNHEY and CDR2 SMNVEV (reference sequence). The CDR3 is 14 amino acids. The DNA for the CDR3 is TGTGCCAGCAGCTTTATCGACAGGCCCTACGAGCAGTACTTC. Translation gives CASSFIDRPYEQYF.

The chain is built from TRBV3-1 and TRBJ2-5; D not certain. Deletions cut 1 base from V and 11 bases from J, with 8 bases between. This CDR3 is 11 amino acids long. Germline V gene data show CDR1 as LGHDT and CDR2 as YNNKEL (reference sequence). The CDR3 DNA reads as TGTGCCAGCAGCCAAGTTGGGTTACAGTACTTC. Its translation is CASSQVGLQYF.

The V and J genes are TRBV20-1 and TRBJ2-5; D may be TRBD2 (6 bases). The ends were cut back, 0 bases at V and 4 bases at J, with 18 bases in the middle. The CDR3 is made up of 16 amino acids. Germline CDR1 reads DFQATT; CDR2 reads SNEGSKA (reference sequence). The CDR3 region is CSARDFGGGVRETQYF. The CDR3 nucleotides read TGCAGTGCTAGAGATTTCGGGGGAGGAGTGAGAGAGACCCAGTACTTC.

This chain joins TRBV10-3 and TRBJ1-1; TRBD1 agrees at 9 bases. The CDR3 totals 12 residues. Germline V gives CDR1 ENHRY, CDR2 SYGVKD. V was pared by 6 bases and J by 7 bases, with 3 bases of the junction left unmatched. In nucleotides, the CDR3 is TGTGCCATCAGGGACAGGGGAGGTGAAGCTTTCTTT. Translation gives CAIRDRGGEAFF.

This clonotype was found many times. The chain combines TRBV4-2 with TRBJ2-5, with D uncertain. The CDR3 is 13 residues long. Germline CDR1 LGHNA, CDR2 YNFKEQ. Trimming removed 0 bases at V and 4 bases at J, with 6 bases between. The chain's CDR3 is CASSQDRVETQYF. CDR3 coding DNA: TGTGCCAGCAGCCAAGATAGGGTAGAGACCCAGTACTTC.

The chain uses TRBV7-2 and TRBJ2-3, with D possibly matching TRBD1 (6 bases). The CDR3 has 19 amino acids. Trimming pared 1 base from V and 6 bases from J, leaving 26 bases between. The germline V gene has CDR1 SGHTA and CDR2 FQGNSA. The CDR3 sequence is CASSLVRGRGKRVYDTQYF. The CDR3 DNA sequence: TGTGCCAGCAGCTTAGTACGAGGCAGGGGAAAACGGGTGTATGATACGCAGTATTTT. The entire variable domain, with the rest obtained from reference TRBV7-2 and TRBJ2-3, is as follows: GAGVSQSPSNKVTEKGKDVELRCDPISGHTALYWYRQSLGQGLEFLIYFQGNSAPDKSGLPSDRFSAERTGGSVSTLTIQRTQQEDSAVYLCASSLVRGRGKRVYDTQYFGPGTRLTVL.

This sequence joins TRBV20-1 and TRBJ2-3, with TRBD2 matching 7 bases. The V gene's germline CDR1 is DFQATT and CDR2 SNEGSKA (reference sequence). This CDR3 region has 15 residues. V shed 4 bases, J shed 2 bases, and the junction held 9 bases outside the gene matches. In DNA, the CDR3 is TGCAGTGCTACCCGGGGGGTTAGACACACAGATACGCAGTATTTT. Translated: CSATRGVRHTDTQYF.

In the case of this clonotype: A junction boundary mismatches the germline segment, possibly from a read error. The genes are TRBV20-1 and TRBJ1-1, with D unresolved. Germline CDR1 and CDR2: DFQATT and SNEGSKA (reference sequence). The CDR3 loop spans 13 amino acids. The CDR3 reads CSARGRMDTEAFF. In nucleotides, the CDR3 is TGCAGTGCCAGAGGGAGAATGGACACTGAAGCTTTCTTT.